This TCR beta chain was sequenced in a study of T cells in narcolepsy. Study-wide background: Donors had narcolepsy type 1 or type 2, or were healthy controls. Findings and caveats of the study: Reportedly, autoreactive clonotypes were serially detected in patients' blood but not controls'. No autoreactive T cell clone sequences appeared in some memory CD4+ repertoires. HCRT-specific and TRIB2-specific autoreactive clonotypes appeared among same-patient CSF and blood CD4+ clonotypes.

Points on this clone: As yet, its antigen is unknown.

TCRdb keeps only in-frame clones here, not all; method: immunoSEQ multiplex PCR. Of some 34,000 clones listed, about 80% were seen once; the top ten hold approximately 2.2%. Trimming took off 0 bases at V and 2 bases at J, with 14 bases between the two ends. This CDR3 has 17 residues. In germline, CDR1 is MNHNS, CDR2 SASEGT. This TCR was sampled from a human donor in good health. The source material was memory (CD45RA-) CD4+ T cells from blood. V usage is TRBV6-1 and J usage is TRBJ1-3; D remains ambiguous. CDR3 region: CASSEAFSPTPGNTIYF. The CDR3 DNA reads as TGTGCCAGCAGTGAAGCCTTCTCACCAACTCCTGGAAACACCATATATTTT.